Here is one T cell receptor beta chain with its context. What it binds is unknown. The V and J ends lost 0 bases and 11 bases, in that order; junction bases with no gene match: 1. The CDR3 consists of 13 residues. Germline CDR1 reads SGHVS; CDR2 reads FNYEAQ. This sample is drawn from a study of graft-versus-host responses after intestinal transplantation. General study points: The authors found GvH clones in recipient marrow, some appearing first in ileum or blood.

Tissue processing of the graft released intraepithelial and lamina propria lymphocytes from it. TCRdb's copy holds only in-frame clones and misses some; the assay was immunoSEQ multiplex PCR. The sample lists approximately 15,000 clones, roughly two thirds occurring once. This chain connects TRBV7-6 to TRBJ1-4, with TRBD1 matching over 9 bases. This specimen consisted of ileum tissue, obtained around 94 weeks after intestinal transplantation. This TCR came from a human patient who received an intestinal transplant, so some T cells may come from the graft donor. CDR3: CASSLADRGKLFF. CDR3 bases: TGTGCCAGCAGCTTAGCAGACAGGGGGAAACTGTTTTTT.